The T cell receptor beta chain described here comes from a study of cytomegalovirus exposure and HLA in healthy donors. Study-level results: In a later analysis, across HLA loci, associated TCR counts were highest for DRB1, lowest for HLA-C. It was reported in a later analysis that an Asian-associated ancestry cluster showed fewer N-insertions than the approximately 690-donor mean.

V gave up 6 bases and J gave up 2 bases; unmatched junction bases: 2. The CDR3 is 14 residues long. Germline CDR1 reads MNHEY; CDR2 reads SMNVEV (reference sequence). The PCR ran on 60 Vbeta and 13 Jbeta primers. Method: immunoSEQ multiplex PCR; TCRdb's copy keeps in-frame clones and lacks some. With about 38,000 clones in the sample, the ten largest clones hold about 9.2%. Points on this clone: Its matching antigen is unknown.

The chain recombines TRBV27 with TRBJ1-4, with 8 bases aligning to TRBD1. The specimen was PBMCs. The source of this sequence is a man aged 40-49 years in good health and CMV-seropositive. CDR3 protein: CASRTGDTNEKLFF. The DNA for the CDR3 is TGTGCCAGCAGGACAGGGGATACTAATGAAAAACTGTTTTTT.